The 19 T cell receptor beta chains reported below all come from one sample, sequenced in a study of cytotoxic CD8 clonotypes in ibrutinib-treated CLL. Generated by immunoSEQ multiplex PCR, the TCRdb table keeps only in-frame clones and is missing some. The sample consists of some 200,000 clones, around 70% of them appearing once. The source material was PBMCs, sampled after 24 months of ibrutinib treatment. The source of these receptors is a human donor with chronic lymphocytic leukemia.

The chain links TRBV30 to TRBJ2-5; D gene unclear. The germline gives CDR1 GTSNPN, CDR2 SVGIG (reference sequence). The length of the CDR3 is 15 residues. V was shortened by 3 bases and J by 1 base, with 15 bases between the two germline ends. CDR3 DNA: TGTGCCTGGAGAACCGGGCGGACCCTCCAAGAGACCCAGTACTTC. Its protein is CAWRTGRTLQETQYF.

This clone has just a few counts. This chain links TRBV5-1 with TRBJ1-2; the D is unclear. The CDR3 is 13 residues long. V lost 0 bases to trimming and J lost 4 bases, with 7 bases between them. Germline loops: CDR1 SGHRS, CDR2 YFSETQ. CDR3 residues: CASSLGQVYGYTF. In DNA, the CDR3 is TGCGCCAGCAGCTTGGGACAAGTCTATGGCTACACCTTC.

This clone has at least ten counts. The chain couples TRBV19 to TRBJ1-5, with D possibly being TRBD1 (6 bases). The germline V and J ends were trimmed by 9 bases and 7 bases, with 10 bases remaining between them. Germline CDR1 LNHDA, CDR2 SQIVND (reference sequence). The CDR3 extends over 11 amino acids. The CDR3 region is CASEGGQPQHF. CDR3 DNA sequence: TGTGCCAGCGAGGGGGGCCAGCCCCAGCATTTT.

This rearrangement joins TRBV30 to TRBJ1-5, with 9 positions matching TRBD1. V lost 3 bases to trimming and J lost 6 bases; unmatched junction nucleotides: 3. This CDR3 spans 13 amino acids. Germline V lookup: CDR1 GTSNPN, CDR2 SVGIG (reference sequence). In DNA, the CDR3 is TGTGCCTGGAGGACAGGGGGAAGTCAGCCCCAGCATTTT. Translating it yields CAWRTGGSQPQHF.

This clone was counted a few times. The chain combines TRBV18 with TRBJ2-7; perhaps TRBD1 as D (6 bases). The CDR3 runs to 13 residues. In germline, CDR1 is KGHSH, CDR2 LQKENI. Trimming removed 3 bases from V and 6 bases from J, with 12 bases in between. The CDR3 loop is CASSPLGHGEQYF. The CDR3 DNA is TGTGCCAGCTCACCCTTGGGACATGGCGAGCAGTACTTC. The full variable domain, completed using reference TRBV18 and TRBJ2-7, is NAGVMQNPRHLVRRRGQEARLRCSPMKGHSHVYWYRQLPEEGLKFMVYLQKENIIDESGMPKERFSAEFPKEGPSILRIQQVVRGDSAAYFCASSPLGHGEQYFGPGTRLTVT.

The J gene is TRBJ1-1, the V gene TRBV7-3, with D possibly being TRBD1 (6 bases). The CDR3 has 17 amino acids. Germline V gene lookup returns CDR1 SGHTA and CDR2 FQGTGA. Between the trimmed V and J ends, which lost 2 bases and 3 bases, there was a span of 19 bases. The CDR3 sequence: CASSLSSSAGGHTEAFF. CDR3 in DNA: TGTGCCAGCAGCTTATCCTCTTCAGCCGGGGGGCACACTGAAGCTTTCTTT. Full variable domain (missing parts from reference TRBV7-3 and TRBJ1-1): GAGVSQTPSNKVTEKGKYVELRCDPISGHTALYWYRQSLGQGPEFLIYFQGTGAADDSGLPNDRFFAVRPEGSVSTLKIQRTERGDSAVYLCASSLSSSAGGHTEAFFGQGTRLTVV.

The rearrangement uses TRBV5-4 and TRBJ2-3; 8 positions agree with TRBD2. Looked up from germline, CDR1 is SGHNT and CDR2 is YYREEE (reference sequence). Trimming at V came to 0 bases and at J to 1 base, leaving 4 bases not matched to a gene. The CDR3 totals 16 residues. The CDR3 protein is CASSLAPGGGTDTQYF. The CDR3, as DNA: TGTGCCAGCAGCTTGGCCCCGGGAGGGGGCACAGATACGCAGTATTTT.

V usage is TRBV14 and J usage is TRBJ1-2; D uncertain. This CDR3 has 16 residues. V gave up 3 bases and J gave up 3 bases, with 17 bases separating them. CDR1 is SGHDN, CDR2 FVKESK, per germline. This CDR3 is CASSHLTDSLHYGYTF. The CDR3 DNA is TGTGCCAGCAGCCATTTAACGGATAGTCTTCACTATGGCTACACCTTC.

The chain has TRBV27 and TRBJ1-1; no clear D gene. This CDR3 has 15 amino acids. The germline CDR1 and CDR2 sequences are MNHEY and SMNVEV (reference sequence). Trimming pared 6 bases from V and 1 base from J, leaving 15 bases between. CDR3 protein: CASRAGGLRNTEAFF. CDR3 nucleotides: TGTGCCAGCAGGGCGGGCGGCTTGCGGAACACTGAAGCTTTCTTT.

The chain couples TRBV28 to TRBJ2-5, with 8 bases aligning to TRBD2. J gave up 1 base and V 6 bases, and 1 base lay outside the gene matches. Germline V lookup: CDR1 MDHEN, CDR2 SYDVKM. The CDR3 extends over 13 amino acids. CDR3 DNA: TGTGCCAGCAGGGGGACTAGCCAAGAGACCCAGTACTTC. Translation gives CASRGTSQETQYF.

This clone has a handful of counts. The chain employs TRBV7-9 and TRBJ2-1, with 10 bases aligning to TRBD2. The CDR3 is 16 residues long. The V and J ends lost 0 bases and 2 bases, in that order; junction bases with no gene match: 1. Germline CDR1 is SEHNR and CDR2 is FQNEAQ (reference sequence). The CDR3 spells CASSLALAGAYNEQFF. The DNA of the CDR3 is TGTGCCAGCAGCTTAGCTCTAGCGGGAGCCTACAATGAGCAGTTCTTC.

Written as DNA, the CDR3 is TGTGCCAGCAGCTTAGGGGTTCGGGACGTCGGTGGCTACACCTTC. Protein product: CASSLGVRDVGGYTF. The gene calls are TRBV7-2 and TRBJ1-2, with a weak D call TRBD1 (5 bases). The CDR3 is 15 residues long. V was cut by 1 base and J by 7 bases, with 16 bases left in between. Germline CDR1 and CDR2: SGHTA and FQGNSA.

The CDR3 coding sequence is TGTGCCAGCAGCGACAGCGGGGCACACAATGAGCAGTTCTTC. Translation gives CASSDSGAHNEQFF. The chain has TRBV6-4 and TRBJ2-1; 7 nucleotides line up with TRBD2. The germline V gene encodes CDR1 MRHNA and CDR2 SNTAGT. Trimming at V came to 6 bases and at J to 5 bases, leaving 7 bases not matched to a gene. CDR3 length: 14 residues.

The chain has TRBV4-1 and TRBJ2-1, with D perhaps assigned TRBD1 or TRBD2 (8 bases each). The V end lost 4 bases, the J end lost 3 bases, and 16 bases lay between the germline ends. This CDR3 is built from 16 residues. Germline CDR1 reads MGHRA; CDR2 reads YSYEKL. The CDR3 region is CASSRRTGTSYNEQFF. In nucleotides, the CDR3 is TGCGCCAGCAGCCGACGGACAGGGACTAGCTACAATGAGCAGTTCTTC.

V usage is TRBV19 and J usage is TRBJ1-2, with D possibly being TRBD1 (5 bases). The CDR3 length is 13 residues. V lost 0 bases to trimming and J lost 7 bases, with 9 bases between them. The germline CDR1 and CDR2 sequences are LNHDA and SQIVND (reference sequence). CDR3 sequence reads: CASSIEGRSGYTF. In nucleotides, the CDR3 is TGTGCCAGTAGTATAGAGGGGCGGAGTGGCTACACCTTC.

This chain links TRBV5-4 with TRBJ2-6; 9 bases match TRBD2. Trimming at V came to 2 bases and at J to 2 bases, leaving 8 bases not matched to a gene. The CDR3 spans 18 residues. Germline assignment: CDR1 SGHNT and CDR2 YYREEE (reference sequence). This CDR3 reads CASSFAGGLGAGANVLTF. The CDR3 DNA reads TGTGCCAGCAGCTTCGCGGGAGGGCTCGGGGCTGGGGCCAACGTCCTGACTTTC.

As DNA, the CDR3 is TGTGCCAGCACCCCTCGGGGGAGGGAGGAGACCCAGTACTTC. Residues: CASTPRGREETQYF. The chain carries TRBV7-8 and TRBJ2-5; 7 bases match TRBD2. The CDR3 is 14 residues long. The germline V gene encodes CDR1 SGHVS and CDR2 FQNEAQ. The ends lost 7 bases at V and 5 bases at J; junction bases unmatched: 10.

Points on this clone: The same CDR3 arises from other DNA sequences in this sample as well. V is TRBV30 and J is TRBJ1-5; D gene unclear. The CDR3 has 13 amino acids. Trimming took off 4 bases at V and 0 bases at J, with 7 bases between the two ends. CDR1 GTSNPN and CDR2 SVGIG come from the germline V gene (reference sequence). CDR3 in amino acids: CAWNRDSNQPQHF. CDR3 nucleotide sequence: TGTGCCTGGAACCGAGATAGCAATCAGCCCCAGCATTTT.

The chain is built from TRBV5-5 and TRBJ2-5; maybe TRBD2 (6 bases). CDR1 is SGHKS, CDR2 YYEKEE, per germline (reference sequence). Deletions cut 0 bases from V and 5 bases from J, with 20 bases between. There are 17 residues in the CDR3. The chain's CDR3 is CASSLVRQGGRGETQYF. The CDR3 nucleotides read TGTGCCAGCAGCTTGGTCCGTCAGGGAGGCCGTGGGGAGACCCAGTACTTC.